The rows below give T cell receptor beta chains drawn from one sample of a study of neurological immune-mediated disorders. Using its own MiXCR run on the 5' RACE reads, TCRdb lists one record per CDR3 protein. The data show 70,000 or so distinct CDR3 sequences, 5.2% seen once. Sequences were obtained from PBMCs. The source is a woman aged 25 to 39 with multiple sclerosis. CDR3s leave out the opening cysteine and the closing phenylalanine or tryptophan.

TRBJ2-1	TRBV20-1	14	SARNVDRGNSNEQF
TRBJ1-6	TRBV7-2	13	ASSSGLGGNSPLH
TRBJ1-3	TRBV2	12	ASRGDRAGNTIY
TRBJ1-1	TRBV5-1	13	ASSSQTGMDTEAF
TRBJ1-1	TRBV20-1	12	SARDMGRDTEAF
TRBJ1-1	TRBV19	9	ASSENTEAF
TRBJ2-2	TRBV5-1	15	ASSSTFSGVNTGELF
TRBJ2-7	TRBV29-1	12	SVDRFKSSYEQY
TRBJ1-1	TRBV6-1	11	ASSGQLNTEAF
TRBJ2-5	TRBV9	12	ASSFAGYQETQY
TRBJ1-2	TRBV6-1	12	ASSEAPGDYGYT
TRBJ2-1	TRBV12-3/TRBV12-4	9	ASSFAGEQF
TRBJ1-6	TRBV5-6	14	ASSLGAGASSSPLH
TRBJ2-1	TRBV25-1	12	ASSGGADWNEQF
TRBJ1-1	TRBV19	11	ASSIKGDTEAF
TRBJ2-4	TRBV5-5	14	ASSLTGEIAKNIQY
TRBJ2-1	TRBV7-9	17	ASSLGVLAGGPWPRQQF
TRBJ1-1	TRBV7-9	15	ASSFPLGGTQNTEAF
TRBJ1-1	TRBV5-1	14	ASSLWTGEWNTEAF
TRBJ2-5	TRBV5-1	11	ASSGGDQETQY
TRBJ2-3	TRBV29-1	11	SVGQRLTDTQY
TRBJ1-2	TRBV3-1	10	ASSQGLAGYT
TRBJ1-4	TRBV20-1	10	SARTAQEKLF
TRBJ2-3	TRBV5-1	14	ASSLMARESTDTQY
TRBJ2-1	TRBV6-6	11	ASSYSEGGRRF
TRBJ1-2	TRBV28	10	ASSATPLGYT